This TCR beta chain was sequenced in a study of T cells in Graves' hyperthyroidism and ophthalmopathy. Study background: Peripheral blood sampling occurred at initial diagnosis, before any treatment.

The CDR3 is made up of 16 amino acids. CDR1 and CDR2 (germline): MNHEY, SMNVEV (reference sequence). The V gene end was trimmed by 4 bases and the J gene end by 4 bases; junction bases not matched to a gene: 12. TCR beta CDR3 regions were amplified from RNA transcripts. The HTBI primer set was used in a first-round RT-PCR of the TCR CDR3. TCRdb re-analysed the multiplex PCR reads in MiXCR, keeping a single row per CDR3 protein. The sample lists about 320,000 distinct CDR3 sequences, 16% occurring once. The genes are TRBV27 and TRBJ1-2, with 7 bases lining up with TRBD1. This TCR was recovered from a young man with Graves' hyperthyroidism. The sample taken for sequencing was blood. CDR3 DNA sequence: TGTGCCAGCAGTTCCTCTCCAGGGGGGGTGAGCTATGGCTACACCTTC. Translated, it gives CASSSSPGGVSYGYTF.